This entry lists 25 T cell receptor beta chains sequenced from one sample in a study of neurological immune-mediated disorders. One entry per CDR3 protein, called by TCRdb with MiXCR from the 5' RACE reads. The sample has about 59,000 distinct CDR3 sequences, approximately 11% seen once. Sequencing was performed on PBMCs. These TCRs come from a woman aged 60-75 years with HTLV-1-associated myelopathy (HAM/TSP).

Many counts were recorded for this clonotype. V and J are TRBV28 and TRBJ2-5; either TRBD1 or TRBD2 may fit D (5 bases each). CDR3 size: 13 residues. V lost 10 bases, J lost 5 bases, and 17 bases lay in between. In germline, CDR1 is MDHEN, CDR2 SYDVKM. Here the CDR3 reads CATRDPNAETQYF. CDR3 DNA: TGTGCCACACGGGACCCGAACGCGGAGACCCAGTACTTC. The full variable domain, completed using reference TRBV28 and TRBJ2-5, is DVKVTQSSRYLVKRTGEKVFLECVQDMDHENMFWYRQDPGLGLRLIYFSYDVKMKEKGDIPEGYSVSREKKERFSLILESASTNQTSMYLCATRDPNAETQYFGPGTRLLVL.

This clonotype has at least ten counts. The rearrangement joins TRBV20-1 to TRBJ2-3; D is undetermined. The germline CDR1 and CDR2 sequences are DFQATT and SNEGSKA (reference sequence). Trimming removed 3 bases at V and 5 bases at J, with 9 bases between. This CDR3 contains 12 residues. The CDR3 region has the DNA TGCAGTGCTAGTTCTGGGGAAGATACGCAGTATTTT. Amino acid sequence: CSASSGEDTQYF.

This clonotype was seen many times. This chain joins TRBV6-1 and TRBJ2-2; 8 bases align to TRBD1. Germline V CDR1 and CDR2: MNHNS, SASEGT. The CDR3 extends over 15 amino acids. Trimming took 6 bases from V and 1 from J; bases not matched to a gene: 4. This CDR3 is CASSPGTGNTGELFF. CDR3 DNA sequence: TGTGCCAGCAGCCCTGGGACAGGGAACACCGGGGAGCTGTTTTTT.

This chain connects TRBV4-1 to TRBJ2-1; 7 nucleotides line up with TRBD2. The CDR3 is made up of 16 amino acids. Germline CDR1 and CDR2: MGHRA and YSYEKL. V shed 0 bases and J 6 bases; nucleotides not matched to a gene: 8. In DNA, the CDR3 is TGCGCCAGCAGCCAAGATCGTGCGGGAGTATGCAATGAGCAGTTCTTC. Protein: CASSQDRAGVCNEQFF.

This clonotype was counted a few times. The rearrangement joins TRBV5-1 to TRBJ1-1, with 8 positions matching TRBD1. V was clipped by 7 bases and J by 3 bases; unmatched bases: 11. The germline CDR1 and CDR2 sequences are SGHRS and YFSETQ. This CDR3 has 15 amino acids. Here the CDR3 reads CASPSYRGAYTEAFF. The CDR3, as DNA: TGCGCCAGCCCAAGCTACAGGGGGGCTTACACTGAAGCTTTCTTT.

This clonotype was seen ten or more times. This chain connects TRBV6-2 or TRBV6-3 to TRBJ1-5; 8 nucleotides line up with TRBD1. Germline V gives CDR1 MNHEY, CDR2 SVGEGT. The CDR3 sequence is 17 residues long. V dropped 7 bases and J dropped 6; count of bases not matched to a gene: 17. CDR3 DNA sequence: TGTGCCAGCAAGGCCTTGTCTAAGACAGGGGCAAGTCAGCCCCAGCATTTT. Protein sequence: CASKALSKTGASQPQHF.

This clonotype showed up many times. The chain has TRBV7-2 and TRBJ1-2; weak D call: TRBD1 (6 bases). CDR3 length: 13 amino acids. CDR1 and CDR2 (germline): SGHTA, FQGNSA. V was clipped by 1 base and J by 7 bases, with 10 bases between them. The CDR3: CASSLDRVRGYTF. CDR3 coding DNA: TGTGCCAGCAGCTTAGACAGGGTACGTGGCTACACCTTC.

This clonotype appeared a few times. The V and J genes are TRBV6-5 and TRBJ1-2, with D perhaps TRBD1 (6 bases). The V end was cut by 7 bases, the J end by 8 bases, with 14 bases between. CDR1 MNHEY and CDR2 SVGAGI come from the germline V gene. This CDR3 spans 12 amino acids. As DNA, the CDR3 is TGTGCCAGCATCATTAGGGGGAAAGGCTACACCTTC. Encoded protein: CASIIRGKGYTF.

In its sample, this clonotype was seen many times. This chain joins TRBV5-1 and TRBJ2-3, with 15 positions matching TRBD2. With V trimmed by 4 bases and J by 5 bases, 5 bases remained unmatched. Per germline, CDR1 SGHRS and CDR2 YFSETQ. The CDR3 sequence is 16 residues long. The CDR3 loop reads CASSTGLAGGIDTQYF. The CDR3 nucleotides read TGCGCCAGCAGCACCGGACTAGCGGGAGGGATAGATACGCAGTATTTT.

In this sample, this clonotype turned up many times. The chain employs TRBV5-1 and TRBJ2-7; D not certain. The CDR3 runs 12 residues. Trimming took off 0 bases at V and 4 bases at J, with 5 bases between the two ends. The germline V gene encodes CDR1 SGHRS and CDR2 YFSETQ. For the CDR3, the DNA is TGCGCCAGCAGCTTGGTTGGGTACGAGCAGTACTTC. It translates to CASSLVGYEQYF. The full variable domain, completed using reference TRBV5-1 and TRBJ2-7, is KAGVTQTPRYLIKTRGQQVTLSCSPISGHRSVSWYQQTPGQGLQFLFEYFSETQRNKGNFPGRFSGRQFSNSRSEMNVSTLELGDSALYLCASSLVGYEQYFGPGTRLTVT.

In its sample, this clonotype was seen many times. The genes are TRBV9 and TRBJ1-3, with D unclear. The CDR3 is made up of 16 amino acids. V lost 0 bases, J lost 0 bases, and 10 bases lay in between. Germline assignment: CDR1 SGDLS and CDR2 YYNGEE. CDR3 sequence (DNA): TGTGCCAGCAGCGTAGAATTAGACGTCTCTGGAAACACCATATATTTT. It codes for CASSVELDVSGNTIYF.

This clonotype was detected ten times or more. The chain employs TRBV28 and TRBJ2-7; 7 nucleotides align to TRBD1. In germline, CDR1 is MDHEN, CDR2 SYDVKM. V shed 5 bases, J shed 9 bases, and the junction held 4 bases outside the gene matches. The CDR3 contains 11 residues. Written as DNA, the CDR3 is TGTGCCAGCAGTACAAGACAGGGGCAGTACTTC. Protein: CASSTRQGQYF.

The V call is TRBV5-4, the J call TRBJ1-5; tentatively, D is TRBD1 (6 bases). CDR1 SGHNT and CDR2 YYREEE come from the germline V gene (reference sequence). CDR3 length: 14 amino acids. Trimming left V 6 bases short and J 1 base short, with 11 bases between. CDR3 DNA sequence: TGTGCCAGCACAGTAACAGGGAGCAATCAGCCCCAGCATTTT. Translated: CASTVTGSNQPQHF.

This clonotype has at least ten counts. The chain employs TRBV3-1 and TRBJ2-7; possible D gene TRBD1, 6 bases. CDR1 is LGHDT, CDR2 YNNKEL, per germline (reference sequence). The length of the CDR3 is 14 residues. V shed 4 bases and J shed 2 bases, with 12 bases lying between them. For the CDR3, the DNA is TGTGCCAGCAGCCGAAGGGACACCACCTACGAGCAGTACTTC. Protein: CASSRRDTTYEQYF.

This clonotype was seen ten or more times. One end of the junction fails to match germline, which may point to a read error. V is TRBV5-1 and J is TRBJ2-7; D is tentatively TRBD1 or TRBD2 (6 bases each). Germline V gene data show CDR1 as SGHRS and CDR2 as YFSETQ. The CDR3 extends over 15 amino acids. The CDR3: CASSLEAGAGYAQYF. DNA for the CDR3: TGCGCCAGCAGCTTGGAGGCAGGGGCGGGGTACGCGCAGTACTTC.

The chain has TRBV6-1 and TRBJ2-3, with a possible D match to TRBD1 (5 bases). The CDR3 spans 14 residues. V was cut by 2 bases and J by 3 bases, with 9 bases left in between. The germline V gene has CDR1 MNHNS and CDR2 SASEGT. CDR3: CASSERGGTDTQYF. The DNA of the CDR3 is TGTGCCAGCAGTGAAAGGGGTGGGACAGATACGCAGTATTTT.

This clonotype was seen repeatedly, ten times or more. The V call is TRBV5-6, the J call TRBJ2-5; D is possibly TRBD1 (5 bases). Trimming pared 5 bases from V and 0 bases from J, leaving 11 bases between. The CDR3 spans 14 residues. The germline gives CDR1 SGHDT, CDR2 YYEEEE. CDR3 loop: CASSDQGNQETQYF. CDR3 DNA: TGTGCCAGCAGTGACCAGGGAAACCAAGAGACCCAGTACTTC.

Many counts were recorded for this clonotype. The chain carries TRBV20-1 and TRBJ2-3, with TRBD2 as a possible D gene (5 bases). The CDR3 loop spans 12 amino acids. Germline lookup yields CDR1 DFQATT and CDR2 SNEGSKA (reference sequence). Trimming left V 4 bases short and J 4 bases short, with 9 bases between. The CDR3 loop is CSAIGLPDTQYF. CDR3 coding DNA: TGCAGTGCTATAGGACTTCCAGATACGCAGTATTTT.

At least ten counts were recorded for this clonotype. In nucleotides, the CDR3 is TGTGCCATCATTAGCGGGGCTAGGTCCTACAATGAGCAGTTCTTC. It is translated as CAIISGARSYNEQFF. The chain carries TRBV10-3 and TRBJ2-1, with TRBD2 identical over 8 bases. V trimming: 7 bases; J trimming: 1 base; junction bases outside the gene matches: 6. The CDR3 contains 15 residues. The germline CDR1 and CDR2 sequences are ENHRY and SYGVKD.

This clonotype was found many times. The V call is TRBV7-9, the J call TRBJ2-3, with D maybe TRBD2 (5 bases). The germline CDR1 and CDR2 sequences are SEHNR and FQNEAQ (reference sequence). The CDR3 extends over 16 amino acids. V was shortened by 4 bases and J by 4 bases, with 18 bases between the two germline ends. This CDR3 reads CASSSAGGSEADTQYF. The CDR3 DNA follows: TGTGCCAGCAGCTCCGCTGGCGGGTCGGAGGCAGATACGCAGTATTTT.

The V and J genes are TRBV29-1 and TRBJ2-7, with 8 bases matching TRBD1. The CDR3 has 12 residues. V lost 7 bases to trimming and J lost 6 bases; unmatched junction nucleotides: 8. Per germline, CDR1 SQVTM and CDR2 ANQGSEA. CDR3 DNA: TGCAGCGCCTCAGGGGGGACAGGCGAGCAGTACTTC. Translating gives CSASGGTGEQYF.

The table lists this clonotype with many counts. The V call is TRBV5-1, the J call TRBJ1-5; D not resolved. This CDR3 region has 15 residues. Germline V lookup: CDR1 SGHRS, CDR2 YFSETQ. V was pared by 0 bases and J by 0 bases, with 7 bases between. The CDR3 region has the DNA TGCGCCAGCAGCTTGGAGGGAGATAGCAATCAGCCCCAGCATTTT. It codes for CASSLEGDSNQPQHF.

This clonotype was observed at least ten times. The chain couples TRBV29-1 to TRBJ2-7; the D is unclear. V dropped 2 bases and J dropped 1 base, with 9 bases sitting between them. Germline lookup yields CDR1 SQVTM and CDR2 ANQGSEA. CDR3 size: 13 residues. CDR3 region: CSVESGTSYEQYF. The CDR3 nucleotides read TGCAGCGTTGAATCGGGCACTTCCTACGAGCAGTACTTC.

Worth noting for this clonotype: An end of the junction differs from the germline gene, which may be a read error. The rearrangement uses TRBV5-1 and TRBJ1-6; D is unclear. Germline V gene lookup returns CDR1 SGHRS and CDR2 YFSETQ. The CDR3 is made up of 15 amino acids. The CDR3 sequence: CASTLTGGEGSPRHF. Here the CDR3 DNA reads TGCGCCAGCACCCTAACTGGCGGGGAAGGCTCACCCCGCCACTTT.

This chain uses TRBV10-1 with TRBJ2-5; D call uncertain. Trimming removed 3 bases at V and 2 bases at J, with 10 bases between. Germline V lookup: CDR1 WNHNN, CDR2 SYGVQD (reference sequence). CDR3 length equals 14 residues. In nucleotides, the CDR3 is TGCGCCAGCAGTGACTCGGCAGTACAAGAGACCCAGTACTTC. Its translation is CASSDSAVQETQYF.